This T cell receptor beta chain was profiled in a study of control samples from healthy donors and cancer patients. Some clones are missing from TCRdb's copy, which holds only in-frame ones; the method was immunoSEQ multiplex PCR. The table includes under 65,000 clones, approximately 90% detected once. Germline V gene data show CDR1 as SGHNT and CDR2 as YYREEE (reference sequence). With V trimmed by 1 base and J by 7 bases, 1 base remained unmatched. This CDR3 has 12 residues. The receptor comes from a woman in her 50s with colorectal cancer. The rearrangement joins TRBV5-4 to TRBJ2-7; 8 bases line up with TRBD2. Sample: PBMCs. Written as DNA, the CDR3 is TGTGCCAGCAGCTTGATAGCGGGAGAGCAGTACTTC. Translation: CASSLIAGEQYF.